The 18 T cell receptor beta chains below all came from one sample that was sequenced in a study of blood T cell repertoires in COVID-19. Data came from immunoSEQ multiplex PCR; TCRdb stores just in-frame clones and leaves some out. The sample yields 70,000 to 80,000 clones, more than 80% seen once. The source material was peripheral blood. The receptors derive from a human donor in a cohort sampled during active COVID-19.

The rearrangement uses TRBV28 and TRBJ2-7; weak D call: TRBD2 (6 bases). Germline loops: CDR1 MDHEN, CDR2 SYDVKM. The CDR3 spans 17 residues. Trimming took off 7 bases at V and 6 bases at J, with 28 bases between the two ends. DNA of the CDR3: TGTGCCAGCACCCCCCAGCCATTTGCGACTAGTATACGCGAGCAGTACTTC. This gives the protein CASTPQPFATSIREQYF.

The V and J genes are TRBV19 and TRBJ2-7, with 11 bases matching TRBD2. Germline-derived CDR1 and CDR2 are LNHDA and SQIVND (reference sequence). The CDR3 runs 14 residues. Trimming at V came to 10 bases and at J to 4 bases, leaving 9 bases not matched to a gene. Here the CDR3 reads CATSTSGSLYEQYF. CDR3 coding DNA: TGTGCCACCTCAACTAGCGGGAGCCTGTACGAGCAGTACTTC.

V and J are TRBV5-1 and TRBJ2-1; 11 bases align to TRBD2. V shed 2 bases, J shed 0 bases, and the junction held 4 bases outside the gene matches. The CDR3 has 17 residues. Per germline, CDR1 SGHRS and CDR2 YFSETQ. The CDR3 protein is CASSFGGLAASYNEQFF. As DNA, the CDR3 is TGCGCCAGCAGCTTCGGGGGACTAGCGGCCTCCTACAATGAGCAGTTCTTC.

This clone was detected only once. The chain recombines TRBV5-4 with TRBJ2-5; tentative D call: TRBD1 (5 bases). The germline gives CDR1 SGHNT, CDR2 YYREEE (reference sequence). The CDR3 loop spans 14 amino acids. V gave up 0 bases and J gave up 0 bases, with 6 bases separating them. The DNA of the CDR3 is TGTGCCAGCAGCTTGGGCAGGGACCAAGAGACCCAGTACTTC. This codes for CASSLGRDQETQYF.

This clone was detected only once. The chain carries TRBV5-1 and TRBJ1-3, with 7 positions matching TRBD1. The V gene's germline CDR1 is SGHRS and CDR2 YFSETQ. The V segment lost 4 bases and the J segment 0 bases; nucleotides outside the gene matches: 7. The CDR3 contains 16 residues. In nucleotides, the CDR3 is TGCGCCAGCAGCCCTCCTGGGACAGCCTCTGGAAACACCATATATTTT. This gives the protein CASSPPGTASGNTIYF. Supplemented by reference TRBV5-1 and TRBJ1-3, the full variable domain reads KAGVTQTPRYLIKTRGQQVTLSCSPISGHRSVSWYQQTPGQGLQFLFEYFSETQRNKGNFPGRFSGRQFSNSRSEMNVSTLELGDSALYLCASSPPGTASGNTIYFGEGSWLTVV.

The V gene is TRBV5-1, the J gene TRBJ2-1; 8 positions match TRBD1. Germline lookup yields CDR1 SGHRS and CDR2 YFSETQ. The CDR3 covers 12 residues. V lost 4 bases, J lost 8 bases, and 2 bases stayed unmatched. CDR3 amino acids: CASSLQGDEQFF. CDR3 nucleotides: TGCGCCAGCAGCCTACAGGGGGATGAGCAGTTCTTC.

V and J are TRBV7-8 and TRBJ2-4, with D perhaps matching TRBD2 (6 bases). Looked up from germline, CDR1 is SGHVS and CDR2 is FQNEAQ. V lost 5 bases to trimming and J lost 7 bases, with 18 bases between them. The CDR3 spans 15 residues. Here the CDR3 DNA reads TGTGCCAGCAGCACCCCGACTAGTAACTACAACATTCAGTACTTC. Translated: CASSTPTSNYNIQYF.

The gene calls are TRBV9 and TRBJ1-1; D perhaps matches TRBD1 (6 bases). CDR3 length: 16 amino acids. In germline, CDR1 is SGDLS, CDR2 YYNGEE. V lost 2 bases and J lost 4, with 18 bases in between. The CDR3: CASSVTPTGRVTEAFF. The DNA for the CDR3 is TGTGCCAGCAGCGTTACCCCCACAGGGAGGGTCACTGAAGCTTTCTTT.

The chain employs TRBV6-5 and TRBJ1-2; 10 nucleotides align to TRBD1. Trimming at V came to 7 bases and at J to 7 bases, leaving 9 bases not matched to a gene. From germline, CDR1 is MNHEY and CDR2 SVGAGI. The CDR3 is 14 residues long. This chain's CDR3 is CASKAGTGVAGYTF. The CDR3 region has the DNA TGTGCCAGCAAAGCTGGGACAGGGGTTGCTGGCTACACCTTC.

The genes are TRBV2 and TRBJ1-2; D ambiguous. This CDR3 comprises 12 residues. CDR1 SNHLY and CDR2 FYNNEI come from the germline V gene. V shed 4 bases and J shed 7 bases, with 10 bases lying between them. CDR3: CASSAGPGGYTF. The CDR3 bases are TGTGCCAGCAGTGCAGGCCCCGGTGGCTACACCTTC.

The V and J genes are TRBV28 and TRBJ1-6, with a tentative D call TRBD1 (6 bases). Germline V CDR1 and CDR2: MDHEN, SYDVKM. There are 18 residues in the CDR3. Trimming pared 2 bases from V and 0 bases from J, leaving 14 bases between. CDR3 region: CASSLRKQGTSYNSPLHF. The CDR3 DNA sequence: TGTGCCAGCAGTTTACGAAAACAGGGAACCTCCTATAATTCACCCCTCCACTTT.

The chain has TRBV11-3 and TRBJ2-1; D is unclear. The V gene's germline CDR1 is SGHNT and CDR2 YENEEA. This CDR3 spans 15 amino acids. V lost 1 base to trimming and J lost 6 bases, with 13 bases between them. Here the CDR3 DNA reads TGTGCCAGCAGCTTAGGGCGGATCGGAGCCAATGAGCAGTTCTTC. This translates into CASSLGRIGANEQFF.

In DNA, the CDR3 is TGTGCCAGCAGTGTTCAGGCTTACTACGAGCAGTACTTC. Translation: CASSVQAYYEQYF. This chain uses TRBV2 with TRBJ2-7; no firm D call. The length of the CDR3 is 13 residues. Germline V gene lookup returns CDR1 SNHLY and CDR2 FYNNEI. Trimming cost V 4 bases and J 3 bases, with 10 bases left between them.

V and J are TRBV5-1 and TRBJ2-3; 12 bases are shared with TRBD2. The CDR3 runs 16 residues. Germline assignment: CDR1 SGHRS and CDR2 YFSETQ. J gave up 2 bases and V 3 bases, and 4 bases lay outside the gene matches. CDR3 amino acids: CASSSRLAGDTDTQYF. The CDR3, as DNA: TGCGCCAGCAGCTCCCGACTAGCGGGGGACACAGATACGCAGTATTTT.

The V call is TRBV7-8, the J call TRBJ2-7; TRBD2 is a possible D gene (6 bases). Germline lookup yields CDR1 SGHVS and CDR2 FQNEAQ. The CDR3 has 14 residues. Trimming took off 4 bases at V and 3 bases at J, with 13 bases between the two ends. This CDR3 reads CASSSEWGVYEQYF. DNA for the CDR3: TGTGCCAGCAGCTCCGAATGGGGGGTCTACGAGCAGTACTTC.

This CDR3 reads CASSIGGQKNTEAFF. The CDR3 DNA is TGTGCCAGTAGTATCGGAGGACAGAAGAACACTGAAGCTTTCTTT. J is TRBJ1-1 and V is TRBV19; a possible D gene is TRBD1 (6 bases). The V end lost 3 bases, the J end lost 1 base, and 12 bases lay between the germline ends. In germline, CDR1 is LNHDA, CDR2 SQIVND (reference sequence). This CDR3 is built from 15 residues.

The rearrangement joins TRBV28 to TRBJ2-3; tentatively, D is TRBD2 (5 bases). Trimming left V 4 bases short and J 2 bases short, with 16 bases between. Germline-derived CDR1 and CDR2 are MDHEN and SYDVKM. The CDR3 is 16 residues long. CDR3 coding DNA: TGTGCCAGCAGTTCCGCCAACACTAGAGACACAGATACGCAGTATTTT. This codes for CASSSANTRDTDTQYF.

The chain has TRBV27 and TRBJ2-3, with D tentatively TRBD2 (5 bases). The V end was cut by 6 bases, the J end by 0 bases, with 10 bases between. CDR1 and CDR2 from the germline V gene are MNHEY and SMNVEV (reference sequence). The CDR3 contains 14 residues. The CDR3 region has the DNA TGTGCCAGCAGCTTGGGAGTTAGCACAGATACGCAGTATTTT. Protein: CASSLGVSTDTQYF.